What follows are 8 T cell receptor beta chains derived from one specimen sequenced in a study of regulatory T cells in long-lasting Graves disease (dated by TCRdb to the early 2020s). The library was built by means of multiplex PCR. These reads were obtained on an Illumina HiSeq 4000. To build TCR beta libraries, CDR3 regions were amplified by Arm-PCR using iRepertoire HTBI primers. TCRdb took the public reads, trimmed them with fastp at Q25, ran MiXCR for clone calling and kept in-frame beta chains. Each entry is one CDR3 protein sequence, shown with its most common DNA and genes. The sample table records hundreds of thousands of distinct CDR3 sequences; around a fifth of these occur just once. The ten largest clones take up roughly 7.1% of the sample. The time point label of this sample denotes: persistent/refractory GD, antithyroid drugs over 5 years with positive TRAb. RNA was extracted from PBMCs in TRIzol for both TCR sequencing and RNA sequencing.

The specimen was peripheral blood mononuclear cells (PBMCs), collected when the disease was refractory, from a patient treated with antithyroid drugs. The receptors come from a female donor with Graves disease.

For this clonotype: Likely a read error: the CDR3 ends without its conserved phenylalanine or tryptophan. V gene TRBV6-5 combines with J gene TRBJ2-5; TRBD2 might be the D (6 bases). The closer fit of TRBJ2-1 to the DNA end suggests the J call may be wrong. CDR1 MNHEY and CDR2 SVGAGI come from the germline V gene. This CDR3 spans 14 amino acids. The CDR3 is CASSYGGRTNEQFL. The CDR3 DNA follows: TGTGCCAGCAGTTACGGAGGGCGGACGAATGAGCAGTTCCTC.

This clonotype was found many times. The chain's CDR3 is CASTLRGENIQYF. The CDR3 DNA follows: TGTGCCAGCACCCTAAGAGGGGAAAACATTCAGTACTTC. This sequence joins TRBV6-1 and TRBJ2-4; D tentatively fits TRBD1 or TRBD2 (5 bases each). The CDR3 has 13 amino acids. V shed 7 bases and J shed 5 bases, with 12 bases lying between them. Germline-derived CDR1 and CDR2 are MNHNS and SASEGT.

The chain joins TRBV19 to TRBJ1-5; possibly TRBD1 for D (6 bases). With 7 bases removed from V and 2 bases from J, the gap between germline ends came to 18 bases. Germline lookup yields CDR1 LNHDA and CDR2 SQIVND (reference sequence). The CDR3 runs to 16 residues. CDR3 DNA sequence: TGTGCCAGTACCCCCGGGGGGGCGACGGGCAATCAGCCCCAGCATTTT. It specifies CASTPGGATGNQPQHF.

In regard to this clonotype: This may be a read error: a much more frequent sequence differs by one nucleotide. This rearrangement joins TRBV19 to TRBJ1-5, with D uncertain. Germline lookup yields CDR1 LNHDA and CDR2 SQIVND (reference sequence). Trimming stripped 8 bases from V and 4 bases from J, with 18 bases between. CDR3 length: 15 residues. CDR3 bases: TGTGCCAGTGACTTCGGGTCGGCCAGGAATCAGCCCCAGCATTTT. Translation: CASDFGSARNQPQHF.

This clonotype was seen a handful of times. The J gene is TRBJ2-5, the V gene TRBV7-3; 7 bases align to TRBD1. Germline CDR1 and CDR2: SGHTA and FQGTGA. This CDR3 contains 15 residues. V trimming: 5 bases; J trimming: 4 bases; junction bases outside the gene matches: 10. For the CDR3, the DNA is TGTGCCAGCAGCCCCTGGACAGGAGTCCGAGAGACCCAGTACTTC. Protein product: CASSPWTGVRETQYF.

The rearrangement links TRBV28 to TRBJ2-5; 9 nucleotides line up with TRBD1. V shed 3 bases, J shed 5 bases, and the junction held 10 bases outside the gene matches. CDR1 and CDR2 from the germline V gene are MDHEN and SYDVKM. This CDR3 has 16 amino acids. CDR3 DNA: TGTGCCAGCAGTTTTTCCGGGACAGGGACCGGGGAGACCCAGTACTTC. Protein sequence: CASSFSGTGTGETQYF. Looking up the rest from reference TRBV28 and TRBJ2-5 gives the full variable domain: DVKVTQSSRYLVKRTGEKVFLECVQDMDHENMFWYRQDPGLGLRLIYFSYDVKMKEKGDIPEGYSVSREKKERFSLILESASTNQTSMYLCASSFSGTGTGETQYFGPGTRLLVL.

This clonotype was seen ten or more times. The DNA for the CDR3 is TGTGCCAGCAGCCCCGGTAGCGGTGGCGGGGAGCTGTTTTTT. It specifies CASSPGSGGGELFF. The rearrangement uses TRBV3-1 and TRBJ2-2; D is perhaps TRBD2 (6 bases). Trimming left V 4 bases short and J 7 bases short, with 13 bases between. Germline V lookup: CDR1 LGHDT, CDR2 YNNKEL (reference sequence). The CDR3 loop spans 14 amino acids.

This clonotype was recorded at least ten times. V is TRBV29-1 and J is TRBJ1-1; a possible D gene is TRBD1 (5 bases). Germline CDR1 is SQVTM and CDR2 is ANQGSEA. This CDR3 has 11 amino acids. V was pared by 3 bases and J by 10 bases, with 12 bases between. The CDR3 protein is CSVDGGSGAFF. The CDR3 DNA sequence: TGCAGCGTTGATGGGGGATCGGGAGCTTTCTTT. Complete variable domain (other parts from reference TRBV29-1 and TRBJ1-1): SAVISQKPSRDICQRGTSLTIQCQVDSQVTMMFWYRQQPGQSLTLIATANQGSEATYESGFVIDKFPISRPNLTFSTLTVSNMSPEDSSIYLCSVDGGSGAFFGQGTRLTVV.